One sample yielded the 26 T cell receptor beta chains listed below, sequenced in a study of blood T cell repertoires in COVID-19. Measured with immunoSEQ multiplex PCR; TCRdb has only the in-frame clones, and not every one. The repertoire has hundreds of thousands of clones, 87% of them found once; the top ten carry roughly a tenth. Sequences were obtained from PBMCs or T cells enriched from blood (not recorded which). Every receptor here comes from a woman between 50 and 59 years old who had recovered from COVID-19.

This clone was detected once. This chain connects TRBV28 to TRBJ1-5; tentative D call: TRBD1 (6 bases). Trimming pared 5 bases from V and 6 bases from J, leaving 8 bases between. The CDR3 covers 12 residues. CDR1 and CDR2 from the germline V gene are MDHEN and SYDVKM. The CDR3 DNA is TGTGCCAGCAGTCTCAGGGGTCAGCCCCAGCATTTT. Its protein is CASSLRGQPQHF.

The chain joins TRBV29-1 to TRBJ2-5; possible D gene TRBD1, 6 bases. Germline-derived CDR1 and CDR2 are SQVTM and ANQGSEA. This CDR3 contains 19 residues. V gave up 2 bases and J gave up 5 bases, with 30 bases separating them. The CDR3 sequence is CSVERPGHGFLVGGETQYF. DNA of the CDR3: TGCAGCGTTGAAAGACCGGGACATGGCTTCCTAGTCGGAGGTGAGACCCAGTACTTC.

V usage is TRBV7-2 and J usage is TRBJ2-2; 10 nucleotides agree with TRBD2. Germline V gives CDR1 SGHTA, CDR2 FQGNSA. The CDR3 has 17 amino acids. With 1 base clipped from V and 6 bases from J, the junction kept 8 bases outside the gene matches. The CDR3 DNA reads TGTGCCAGCAGCTTAGTAAGGCTAGCGGGGGTCGCCGGGGAGCTGTTTTTT. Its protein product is CASSLVRLAGVAGELFF.

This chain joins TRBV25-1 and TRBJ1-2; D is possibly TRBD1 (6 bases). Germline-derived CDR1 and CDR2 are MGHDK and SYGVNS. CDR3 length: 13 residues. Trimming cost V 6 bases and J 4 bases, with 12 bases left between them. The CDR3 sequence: CASSPQGFYGYTF. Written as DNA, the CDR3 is TGTGCCAGCAGCCCACAGGGCTTCTATGGCTACACCTTC.

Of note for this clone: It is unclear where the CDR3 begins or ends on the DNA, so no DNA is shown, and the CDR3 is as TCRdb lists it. CDR3 protein: CASSTSASGDDTEAFF. The chain links TRBV28 to TRBJ1-1. The CDR3 comprises 16 residues, both ends counted. CDR1 and CDR2 (germline): MDHEN, SYDVKM.

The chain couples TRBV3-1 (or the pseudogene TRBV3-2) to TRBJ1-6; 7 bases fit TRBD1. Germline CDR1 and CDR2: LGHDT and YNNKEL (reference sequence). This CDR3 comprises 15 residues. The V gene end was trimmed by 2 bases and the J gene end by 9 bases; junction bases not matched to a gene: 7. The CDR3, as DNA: TGTGCCAGCAGCCAACCTCCTGGGACAGCTTCACCCCTCCACTTT. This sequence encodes CASSQPPGTASPLHF.

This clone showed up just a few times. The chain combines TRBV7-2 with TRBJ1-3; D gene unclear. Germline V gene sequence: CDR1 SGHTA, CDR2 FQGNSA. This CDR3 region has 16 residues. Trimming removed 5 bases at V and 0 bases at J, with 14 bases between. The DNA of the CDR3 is TGTGCCAGCAGCCCTCAAGACGGAGTCTCTGGAAACACCATATATTTT. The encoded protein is CASSPQDGVSGNTIYF.

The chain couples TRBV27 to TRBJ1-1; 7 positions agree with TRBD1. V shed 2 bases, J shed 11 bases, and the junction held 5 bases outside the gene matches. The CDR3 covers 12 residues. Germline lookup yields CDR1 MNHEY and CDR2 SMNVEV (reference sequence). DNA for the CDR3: TGTGCCAGCAGTTTAAAGACAGGGATCGCTTTCTTT. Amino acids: CASSLKTGIAFF.

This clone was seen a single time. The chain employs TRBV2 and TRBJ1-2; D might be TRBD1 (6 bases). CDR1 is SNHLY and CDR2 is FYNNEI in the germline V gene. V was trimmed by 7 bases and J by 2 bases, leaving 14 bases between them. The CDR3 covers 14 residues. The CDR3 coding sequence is TGTGCCAGCACTTACAGGGAGGGCAACTATGGCTACACCTTC. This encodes CASTYREGNYGYTF.

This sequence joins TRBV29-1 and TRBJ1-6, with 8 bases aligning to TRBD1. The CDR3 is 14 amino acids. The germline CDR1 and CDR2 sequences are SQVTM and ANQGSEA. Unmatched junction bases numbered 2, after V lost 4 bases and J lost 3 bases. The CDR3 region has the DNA TGCAGCGTTGTCGACAGGGGCTATAATTCACCCCTCCACTTT. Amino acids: CSVVDRGYNSPLHF.

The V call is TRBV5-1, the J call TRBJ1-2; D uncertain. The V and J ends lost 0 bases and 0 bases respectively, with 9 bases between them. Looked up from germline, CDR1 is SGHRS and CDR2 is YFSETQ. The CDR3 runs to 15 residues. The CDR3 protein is CASSLGSGSNYGYTF. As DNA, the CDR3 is TGCGCCAGCAGCTTGGGGTCGGGTTCTAACTATGGCTACACCTTC.

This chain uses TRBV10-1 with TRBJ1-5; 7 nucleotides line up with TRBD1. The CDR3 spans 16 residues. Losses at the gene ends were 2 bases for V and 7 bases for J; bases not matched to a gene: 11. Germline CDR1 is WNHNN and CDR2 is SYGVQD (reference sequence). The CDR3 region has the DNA TGCGCCAGCAGTGAGGCACGACAGGGAGAGGGACAGCCCCAGCATTTT. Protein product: CASSEARQGEGQPQHF.

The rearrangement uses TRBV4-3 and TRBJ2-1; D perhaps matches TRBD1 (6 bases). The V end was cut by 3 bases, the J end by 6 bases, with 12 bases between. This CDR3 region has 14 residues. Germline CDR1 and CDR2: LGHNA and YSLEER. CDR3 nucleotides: TGCGCCAGCAGCCATTTAGTAGGGGGCAATGAGCAGTTCTTC. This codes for CASSHLVGGNEQFF.

CDR3 in amino acids: CASTVDRALGLDGYTF. The CDR3 coding sequence is TGTGCCAGCACCGTGGACAGGGCACTTGGTTTGGATGGCTACACCTTC. This sequence joins TRBV2 and TRBJ1-2; TRBD1 matches 8 bases. With 7 bases clipped from V and 6 bases from J, the junction kept 16 bases outside the gene matches. Germline V gene sequence: CDR1 SNHLY, CDR2 FYNNEI. The CDR3 is 16 residues long. The full variable domain, rest sourced from reference TRBV2 and TRBJ1-2, is EPEVTQTPSHQVTQMGQEVILRCVPISNHLYFYWYRQILGQKVEFLVSFYNNEISEKSEIFDDQFSVERPDGSNFTLKIRSTKLEDSAMYFCASTVDRALGLDGYTFGSGTRLTVV.

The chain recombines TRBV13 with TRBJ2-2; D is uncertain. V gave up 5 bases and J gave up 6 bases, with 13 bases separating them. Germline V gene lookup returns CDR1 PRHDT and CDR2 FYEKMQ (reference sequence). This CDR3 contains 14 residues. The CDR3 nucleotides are TGTGCCAGCAGCCCCCCCCCTCCTGCCGGGGAGCTGTTTTTT. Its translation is CASSPPPPAGELFF.

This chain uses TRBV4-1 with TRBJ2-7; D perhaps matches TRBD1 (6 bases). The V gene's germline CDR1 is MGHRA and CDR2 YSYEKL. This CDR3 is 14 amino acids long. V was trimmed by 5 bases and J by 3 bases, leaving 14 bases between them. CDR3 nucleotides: TGCGCCAGCAGCTATCAAACACAGGGCTACGAGCAGTACTTC. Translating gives CASSYQTQGYEQYF.

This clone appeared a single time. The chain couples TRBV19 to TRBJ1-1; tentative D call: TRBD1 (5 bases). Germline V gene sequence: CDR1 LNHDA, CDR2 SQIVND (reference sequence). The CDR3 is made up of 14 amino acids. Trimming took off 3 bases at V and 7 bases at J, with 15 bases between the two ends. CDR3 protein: CASSISREPGEAFF. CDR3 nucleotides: TGTGCCAGTAGTATTTCCAGGGAACCGGGTGAAGCTTTCTTT.

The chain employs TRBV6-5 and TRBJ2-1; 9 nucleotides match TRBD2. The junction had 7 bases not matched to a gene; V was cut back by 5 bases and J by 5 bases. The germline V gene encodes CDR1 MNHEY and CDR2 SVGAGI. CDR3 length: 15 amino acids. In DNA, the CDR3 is TGTGCCAGCAGTAAAAGCGGGGGGCCTAACAATGAGCAGTTCTTC. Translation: CASSKSGGPNNEQFF.

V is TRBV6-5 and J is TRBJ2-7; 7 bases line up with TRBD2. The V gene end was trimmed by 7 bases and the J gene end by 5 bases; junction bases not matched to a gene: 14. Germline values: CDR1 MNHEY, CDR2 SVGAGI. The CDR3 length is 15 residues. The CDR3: CASKQRAGFTHEQYF. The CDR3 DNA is TGTGCCAGCAAACAACGAGCGGGGTTTACCCACGAGCAGTACTTC.

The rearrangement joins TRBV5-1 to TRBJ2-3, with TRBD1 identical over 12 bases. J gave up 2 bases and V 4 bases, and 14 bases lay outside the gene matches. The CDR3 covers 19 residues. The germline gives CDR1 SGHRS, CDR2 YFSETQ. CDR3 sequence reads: CASSHVPGQGATHTDTQYF. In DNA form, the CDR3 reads TGCGCCAGCAGCCATGTCCCGGGACAGGGGGCAACACACACAGATACGCAGTATTTT.

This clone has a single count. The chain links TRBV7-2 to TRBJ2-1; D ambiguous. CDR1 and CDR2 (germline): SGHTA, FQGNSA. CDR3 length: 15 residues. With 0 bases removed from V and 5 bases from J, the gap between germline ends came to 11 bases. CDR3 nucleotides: TGTGCCAGCAGCTTAGCTTCGGGTTTCAACAATGAGCAGTTCTTC. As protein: CASSLASGFNNEQFF.

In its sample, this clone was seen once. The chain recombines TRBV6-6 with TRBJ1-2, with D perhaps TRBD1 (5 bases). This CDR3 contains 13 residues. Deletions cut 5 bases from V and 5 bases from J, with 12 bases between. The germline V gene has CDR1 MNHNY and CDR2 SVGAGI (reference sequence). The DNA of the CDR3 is TGTGCCAGCAGTGGGGGGGGTTCATATGGCTACACCTTC. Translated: CASSGGGSYGYTF.

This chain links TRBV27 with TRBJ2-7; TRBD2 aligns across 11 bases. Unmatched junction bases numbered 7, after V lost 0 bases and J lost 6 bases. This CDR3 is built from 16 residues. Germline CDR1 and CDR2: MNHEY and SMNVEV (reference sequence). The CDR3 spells CASSLSSGGAWGEQYF. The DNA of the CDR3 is TGTGCCAGCAGTTTATCTAGCGGGGGGGCCTGGGGCGAGCAGTACTTC.

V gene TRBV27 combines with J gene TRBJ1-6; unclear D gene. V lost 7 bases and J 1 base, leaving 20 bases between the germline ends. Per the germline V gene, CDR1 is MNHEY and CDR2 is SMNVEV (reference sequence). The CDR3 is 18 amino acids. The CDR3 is CASTPSGRVRSYNSPLHF. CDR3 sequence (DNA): TGTGCCAGCACCCCCTCTGGGAGGGTGAGGTCCTATAATTCACCCCTCCACTTT.

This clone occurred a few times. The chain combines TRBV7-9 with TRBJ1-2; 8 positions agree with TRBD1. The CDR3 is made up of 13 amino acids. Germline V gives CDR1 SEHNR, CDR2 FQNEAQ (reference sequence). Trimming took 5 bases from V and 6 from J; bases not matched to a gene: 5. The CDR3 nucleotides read TGTGCCAGCAGCATACAGGGGGTCCATGGCTACACCTTC. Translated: CASSIQGVHGYTF.

The CDR3 loop is CATSRDRGAAYEQYF. CDR3 nucleotide sequence: TGTGCCACCAGCAGAGATCGGGGGGCTGCCTACGAGCAGTACTTC. The chain carries TRBV15 and TRBJ2-7, with a weak D call TRBD2 (7 bases). The V end lost 0 bases, the J end lost 2 bases, and 11 bases lay between the germline ends. There are 15 residues in the CDR3. Germline V gene lookup returns CDR1 LNHNV and CDR2 YYDKDF (reference sequence).